Listed here are 19 T cell receptor beta chains from one sample, sequenced in a study of blood T cell repertoires in COVID-19 (dated by TCRdb to the early 2020s). The method behind the library was the immunoSEQ multiplex PCR assay. Entries here come from immuneACCESS through TCRdb and include only in-frame sequences with V and J called. Some clones fail to appear in such tables; in the studies checked, an unresolved V gene covers under half of the shortfall, and the cause of the remainder is unknown. The sample yields approximately 100,000 clones; roughly 85% were counted once. The ten largest clones capture 3.1% of the sample. The sample comprised peripheral blood. The receptors were gathered from a man between 45 and 60 years old in a cohort sampled during active COVID-19.

The genes are TRBV28 and TRBJ2-7; D may be TRBD2 (7 bases). Looked up from germline, CDR1 is MDHEN and CDR2 is SYDVKM. This CDR3 has 15 amino acids. V was cut by 3 bases and J by 6 bases, with 18 bases left in between. This CDR3 reads CASSLGGAGALEQYV. Here the CDR3 DNA reads TGTGCCAGCAGTTTGGGCGGTGCGGGGGCGCTCGAGCAGTACGTC.

The rearrangement uses TRBV6-5 and TRBJ1-6; D not certain. Germline V gene lookup returns CDR1 MNHEY and CDR2 SVGAGI. Trimming took off 5 bases at V and 7 bases at J, with 15 bases between the two ends. The CDR3 is made up of 15 amino acids. For the CDR3, the DNA is TGTGCCAGCAGTCCTCACTGGACTGTGAATTCACCCCTCCACTTT. Its translation: CASSPHWTVNSPLHF.

The chain combines TRBV7-8 with TRBJ2-7, with D possibly TRBD2 on 6 matching bases. CDR1 and CDR2 from the germline V gene are SGHVS and FQNEAQ. This CDR3 region has 13 residues. V was pared by 5 bases and J by 1 base, with 9 bases between. DNA for the CDR3: TGTGCCAGCAGCCAACTAGCTTCCTACGAGCAGTACGTC. Its protein product is CASSQLASYEQYV.

The J gene is TRBJ2-7, the V gene TRBV4-3, with 9 bases aligning to TRBD2. The V and J ends lost 5 bases and 2 bases, in that order; junction bases with no gene match: 7. There are 15 residues in the CDR3. From germline, CDR1 is LGHNA and CDR2 YSLEER. CDR3 DNA: TGCGCCAGCAGCGTGATTAGCGGGGGAGCCTACGAGCAGTACTTC. Its translation: CASSVISGGAYEQYF.

A note on this clone: Other DNA sequences of this sample code for an identical CDR3. This chain connects TRBV7-2 to TRBJ2-3, with D unclear. This CDR3 has 12 amino acids. Trimming stripped 4 bases from V and 3 bases from J, with 5 bases between. Per germline, CDR1 SGHTA and CDR2 FQGNSA. CDR3 amino acids: CASSSLTDTQYF. As DNA, the CDR3 is TGTGCCAGCAGCTCCTTAACAGATACGCAGTATTTT.

The chain is built from TRBV3-1 (or the pseudogene TRBV3-2) and TRBJ2-3; a possible D gene is TRBD2 (6 bases). The V gene's germline CDR1 is LGHDT and CDR2 YNNKEL (reference sequence). The CDR3 contains 16 residues. Between the trimmed V and J ends, which lost 4 bases and 3 bases, there was a span of 17 bases. As DNA, the CDR3 is TGTGCCAGCAGCCGACGAACCGGGACTGGGACAGATACGCAGTATTTT. It yields the protein CASSRRTGTGTDTQYF.

The chain has TRBV2 and TRBJ1-2; no firm D call. CDR1 SNHLY and CDR2 FYNNEI come from the germline V gene. The CDR3 has 10 amino acids. V was pared by 6 bases and J by 8 bases, with 7 bases between. The CDR3 region is CASRGRGYTF. CDR3 DNA sequence: TGTGCCAGCAGGGGGAGAGGCTACACCTTC.

This chain's CDR3 is CASSRLGPGTGGLNEQFF. In DNA, the CDR3 is TGCGCCAGCAGCCGGTTGGGCCCCGGGACAGGGGGCCTGAATGAGCAGTTCTTC. This chain connects TRBV5-1 to TRBJ2-1, with 12 positions matching TRBD1. This CDR3 has 18 residues. Trimming removed 4 bases from V and 7 bases from J; junction bases left unmatched: 15. CDR1 and CDR2 (germline): SGHRS, YFSETQ.

This sequence joins TRBV3-1 (or the pseudogene TRBV3-2) and TRBJ1-6; 7 positions agree with TRBD1. V lost 4 bases, J lost 9 bases, and 9 bases stayed unmatched. Germline CDR1 reads LGHDT; CDR2 reads YNNKEL (reference sequence). The CDR3 length is 15 residues. The CDR3 sequence is CASSPDRARGSPLHF. The CDR3 DNA reads as TGTGCCAGCAGCCCCGACAGGGCGAGAGGTTCACCCCTCCACTTT.

V usage is TRBV18 and J usage is TRBJ1-2; 8 bases are shared with TRBD1. V lost 6 bases, J lost 4 bases, and 10 bases stayed unmatched. CDR3 length equals 15 residues. Germline V CDR1 and CDR2: KGHSH, LQKENI. The CDR3 loop reads CASSDRGQGLYGYTF. As DNA, the CDR3 is TGTGCCAGCTCCGATAGAGGACAGGGCCTCTATGGCTACACCTTC. The full variable domain, with the rest looked up from reference TRBV18 and TRBJ1-2, is NAGVMQNPRHLVRRRGQEARLRCSPMKGHSHVYWYRQLPEEGLKFMVYLQKENIIDESGMPKERFSAEFPKEGPSILRIQQVVRGDSAAYFCASSDRGQGLYGYTFGSGTRLTVV.

The chain uses TRBV25-1 and TRBJ1-2; D perhaps matches TRBD1 (6 bases). The CDR3 covers 12 residues. CDR1 and CDR2 (germline): MGHDK, SYGVNS. Trimming stripped 5 bases from V and 7 bases from J, with 11 bases between. CDR3 residues: CASSSGVGGYTF. The CDR3 coding sequence is TGTGCCAGCAGTTCAGGGGTGGGTGGCTACACCTTC.

V gene TRBV28 combines with J gene TRBJ2-1, with D perhaps TRBD2 (7 bases). Trimming removed 6 bases from V and 0 bases from J, with 18 bases in between. Germline loops: CDR1 MDHEN, CDR2 SYDVKM. CDR3 length: 17 amino acids. CDR3 coding DNA: TGTGCCAGCAGACCGTTGGGGGGGGCGGGCTCCTACAATGAGCAGTTCTTC. Amino acids: CASRPLGGAGSYNEQFF.

CDR3 loop: CASSVARYLYNQPQHF. In DNA, the CDR3 is TGTGCCAGCAGCGTAGCTCGATACTTATACAATCAGCCCCAGCATTTT. J is TRBJ1-5 and V is TRBV9; D uncertain. V was trimmed by 0 bases and J by 3 bases, leaving 13 bases between them. There are 16 residues in the CDR3. Germline loops: CDR1 SGDLS, CDR2 YYNGEE.

The chain links TRBV9 to TRBJ2-3; 13 bases line up with TRBD2. Germline V gene sequence: CDR1 SGDLS, CDR2 YYNGEE. V gave up 2 bases and J gave up 6 bases; unmatched junction bases: 3. The CDR3 has 15 residues. The DNA for the CDR3 is TGTGCCAGCAGCGTGGGACTAGCGGGACCCGATACGCAGTATTTT. This translates into CASSVGLAGPDTQYF.

This chain joins TRBV27 and TRBJ1-2; TRBD1 might be the D (6 bases). Looked up from germline, CDR1 is MNHEY and CDR2 is SMNVEV (reference sequence). Trimming pared 3 bases from V and 3 bases from J, leaving 11 bases between. The CDR3 contains 14 residues. The CDR3 DNA reads as TGTGCCAGCAGTTTGATAGGGGGTGACTATGGCTACACCTTC. Translation gives CASSLIGGDYGYTF.

The V call is TRBV6-2 or TRBV6-3, the J call TRBJ2-4; 12 bases map to TRBD2. V gave up 4 bases and J gave up 2 bases; unmatched junction bases: 6. The germline gives CDR1 MNHEY, CDR2 SVGEGT. The CDR3 is 17 amino acids. The CDR3 region is CASSFPLAGGTKNIQYF. DNA of the CDR3: TGTGCCAGCAGTTTTCCCCTAGCGGGGGGGACCAAAAACATTCAGTACTTC.

The chain joins TRBV5-1 to TRBJ2-5, with TRBD2 identical over 12 bases. Unmatched junction bases numbered 2, after V lost 3 bases and J lost 2 bases. This CDR3 has 15 amino acids. Per germline, CDR1 SGHRS and CDR2 YFSETQ. The CDR3 sequence is CASSSGLAGQETQYF. Written as DNA, the CDR3 is TGCGCCAGCAGCTCGGGACTAGCGGGTCAAGAGACCCAGTACTTC.

The V gene is TRBV7-8, the J gene TRBJ2-7; 8 bases are shared with TRBD2. The J segment lost 3 bases and the V segment lost 1 base, leaving 8 bases of the junction unmatched. The germline V gene has CDR1 SGHVS and CDR2 FQNEAQ. The CDR3 contains 16 residues. The CDR3 nucleotides read TGTGCCAGCAGCTTAGGTTCGGTAGCGGGGAACTACGAGCAGTACTTC. Amino acid sequence: CASSLGSVAGNYEQYF.

This CDR3 is CSASRGGANTEAFF. The DNA of the CDR3 is TGCAGTGCTAGTCGGGGGGGCGCGAACACTGAAGCTTTCTTT. V and J are TRBV20-1 and TRBJ1-1; D may be TRBD1 (6 bases). Trimming removed 3 bases from V and 1 base from J, with 12 bases in between. CDR3 length equals 14 residues. CDR1 is DFQATT, CDR2 SNEGSKA, per germline (reference sequence).